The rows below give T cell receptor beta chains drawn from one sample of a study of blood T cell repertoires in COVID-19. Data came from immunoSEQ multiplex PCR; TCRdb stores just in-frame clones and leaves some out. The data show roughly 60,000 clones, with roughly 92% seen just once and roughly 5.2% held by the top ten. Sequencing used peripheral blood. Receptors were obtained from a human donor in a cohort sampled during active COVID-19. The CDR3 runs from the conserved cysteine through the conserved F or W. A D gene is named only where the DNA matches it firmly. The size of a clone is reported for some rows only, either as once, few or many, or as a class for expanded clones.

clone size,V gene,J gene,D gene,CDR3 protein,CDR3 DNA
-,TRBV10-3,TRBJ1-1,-,CAIRREGKRAEAFF,TGTGCCATCAGAAGAGAGGGGAAGCGGGCTGAAGCTTTCTTT
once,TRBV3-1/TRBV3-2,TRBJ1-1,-,CASSQVGGNTEAFF,TGTGCCAGCAGCCAAGTCGGAGGGAACACTGAAGCTTTCTTT
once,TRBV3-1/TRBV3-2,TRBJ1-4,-,CASSKTPEGLFF,TGTGCCAGCAGCAAGACCCCCGAGGGACTGTTTTTT
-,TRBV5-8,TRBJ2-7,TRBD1,CASSARTGRDEQYF,TGTGCCAGCAGCGCCAGGACAGGGCGCGACGAGCAGTACTTC
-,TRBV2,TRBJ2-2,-,CASSNSGTNTGELFF,TGTGCCAGCAGCAATAGCGGTACGAACACCGGGGAGCTGTTTTTT
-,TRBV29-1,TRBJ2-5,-,CSGKQGRETQYF,TGCAGCGGGAAGCAGGGGCGGGAGACCCAGTACTTC
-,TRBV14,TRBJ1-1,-,CASSPSEGGWGFTEAFF,TGTGCCAGCAGCCCGAGTGAGGGAGGCTGGGGGTTCACTGAAGCTTTCTTT
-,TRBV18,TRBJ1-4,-,CASSPDAFRGNNEKLFF,TGTGCCAGCTCACCGGATGCGTTCAGGGGTAATAATGAAAAACTGTTTTTT
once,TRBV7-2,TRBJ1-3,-,CASSLRAGSSGNTIYF,TGTGCCAGCAGCCTCCGGGCTGGGAGCTCTGGAAACACCATATATTTT
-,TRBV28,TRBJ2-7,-,CASSFWRGPSYEQYF,TGTGCCAGCAGTTTTTGGAGGGGCCCTTCCTACGAGCAGTACTTC
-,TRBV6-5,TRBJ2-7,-,CASSYPSDPREQYF,TGTGCCAGCAGTTACCCCTCCGATCCGAGGGAGCAGTACTTC
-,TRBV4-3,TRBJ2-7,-,CASSQDSAGPYEQYF,TGCGCCAGCAGCCAAGATAGCGCTGGGCCATACGAGCAGTACTTC
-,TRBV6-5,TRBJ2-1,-,CASRSTYNEQFF,TGTGCCAGCAGGTCCACCTACAATGAGCAGTTCTTC
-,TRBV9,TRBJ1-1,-,CASSGEGNTEAFF,TGTGCCAGCAGCGGTGAGGGGAACACTGAAGCTTTCTTT
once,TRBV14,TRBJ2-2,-,CASSARTASTGELFF,TGTGCCAGCAGCGCGCGGACAGCCTCCACCGGGGAGCTGTTTTTT
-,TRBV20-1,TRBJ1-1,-,CSARKGAEAFF,TGCAGTGCTAGAAAGGGGGCTGAAGCTTTCTTT
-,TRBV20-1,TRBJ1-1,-,CSASALPFEAFF,TGCAGTGCTAGTGCCCTACCATTTGAAGCTTTCTTT
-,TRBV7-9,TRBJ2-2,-,CASSSPGGGPGELFF,TGTGCCAGCAGCTCCCCCGGTGGTGGGCCCGGGGAGCTGTTTTTT